This T cell receptor beta chain comes out of a study of STAT5B mutations in CD4+ large granular lymphocyte leukemia. Overall study findings and caveats: Data were not HLA-matched across samples. Approximately 25% of private leukemic clonotypes occurred rarely in other patients' non-leukemic repertoires.

CDR1 and CDR2 from the germline V gene are LNHDA and SQIVND (reference sequence). CDR3 size: 16 residues. V was trimmed by 3 bases and J by 4 bases, leaving 17 bases between them. Methods used by the authors: A productive frequency of 2.59 x 10-5 was the lowest detectable. Only in-frame clones appear in the TCRdb table, and some are missing; sequencing was by immunoSEQ multiplex PCR. The V and J calls and clone size come from that table; D and trimming were worked out from the DNA. This sample yields about 21,000 clones, of which over 65% are seen a single time; over 25% belongs to the top ten. For this clone: The antigen is unknown.

The clonotype comes from a human donor in good health. Sequencing was performed on CD4+ T cells from blood buffy coats. The chain joins TRBV19 to TRBJ2-3; weak D call: TRBD2 (5 bases). The CDR3 bases are TGTGCCAGTAGTATCGGGAACGGGATATCGGCAGATACGCAGTATTTT. This codes for CASSIGNGISADTQYF.